This entry concerns a single TCR beta chain. Its target is unknown. The sample comes from a study of OX40 agonist ivuxolimab in advanced cancers. For the study at large: Cohort: about 82% men, mean age 60, aged about 20 to 90. Study-level findings and limits: Clonal expansion was seen in CD4+ and CD8+ blood T cells by week 6 at 0.1 to 3.0 mg/kg. Researchers report that CD8+ T cells had, on average, more expanded clones than CD4+.

Germline V gene data show CDR1 as LGHNA and CDR2 as YNFKEQ. V was clipped by 1 base and J by 2 bases, with 9 bases between them. The CDR3 sequence is 14 residues long. Using immunoSEQ multiplex PCR, the repertoire was profiled, and TCRdb retains in-frame clones only, with some absent. The data contain under 90,000 clones, roughly 91% of them singletons. The TCR sequence derives from an adult with an advanced solid tumor such as melanoma, head and neck, liver or kidney cancer. The starting material was CD4+ or CD8+ T cells sorted from blood, obtained in a trial of the OX40 agonist ivuxolimab. The chain joins TRBV4-2 to TRBJ2-7; the D gene is possibly TRBD1 (6 bases). The CDR3 loop is CASSQATGPYEQYF. DNA of the CDR3: TGTGCCAGCAGCCAAGCGACAGGTCCCTACGAGCAGTACTTC.